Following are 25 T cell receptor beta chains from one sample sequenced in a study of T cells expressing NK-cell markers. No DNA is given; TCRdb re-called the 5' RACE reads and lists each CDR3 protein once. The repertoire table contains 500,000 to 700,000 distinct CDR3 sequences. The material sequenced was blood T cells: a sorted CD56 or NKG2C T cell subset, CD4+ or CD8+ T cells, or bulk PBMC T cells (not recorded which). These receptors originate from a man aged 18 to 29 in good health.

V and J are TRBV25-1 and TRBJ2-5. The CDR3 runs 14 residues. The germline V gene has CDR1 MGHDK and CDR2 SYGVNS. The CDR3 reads CASSADGNQETQYF.

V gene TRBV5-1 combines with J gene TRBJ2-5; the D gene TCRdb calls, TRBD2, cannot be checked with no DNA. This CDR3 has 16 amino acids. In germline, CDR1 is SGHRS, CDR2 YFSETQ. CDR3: CASSLVAGLVQKTQYF. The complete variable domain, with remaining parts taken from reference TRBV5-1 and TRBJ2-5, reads KAGVTQTPRYLIKTRGQQVTLSCSPISGHRSVSWYQQTPGQGLQFLFEYFSETQRNKGNFPGRFSGRQFSNSRSEMNVSTLELGDSALYLCASSLVAGLVQKTQYFGPGTRLLVL.

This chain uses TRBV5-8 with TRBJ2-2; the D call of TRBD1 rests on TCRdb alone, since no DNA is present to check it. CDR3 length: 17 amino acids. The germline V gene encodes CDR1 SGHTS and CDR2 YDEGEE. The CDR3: CASSLTDRAINTGELFF.

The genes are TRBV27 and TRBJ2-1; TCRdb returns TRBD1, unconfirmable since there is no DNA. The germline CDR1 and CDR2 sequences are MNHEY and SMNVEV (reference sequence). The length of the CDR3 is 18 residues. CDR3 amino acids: CASSPIRVRRRGYNEQFF.

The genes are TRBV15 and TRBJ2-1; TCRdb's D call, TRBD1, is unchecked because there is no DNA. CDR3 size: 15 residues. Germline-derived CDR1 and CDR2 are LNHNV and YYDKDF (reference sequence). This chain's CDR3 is CATSREPTGSDEQFF.

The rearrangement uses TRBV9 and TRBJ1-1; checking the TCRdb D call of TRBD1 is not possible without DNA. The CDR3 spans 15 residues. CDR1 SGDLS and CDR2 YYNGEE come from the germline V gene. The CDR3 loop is CASSAVGQGGTEAFF. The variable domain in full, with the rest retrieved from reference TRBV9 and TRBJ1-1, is DSGVTQTPKHLITATGQRVTLRCSPRSGDLSVYWYQQSLDQGLQFLIQYYNGEERAKGNILERFSAQQFPDLHSELNLSSLELGDSALYFCASSAVGQGGTEAFFGQGTRLTVV.

CDR3 in amino acids: CSAREGTGNNQPQHF. V is TRBV20-1 and J is TRBJ1-5; with no DNA, the TCRdb D assignment of TRBD1 cannot be verified. The CDR3 is made up of 15 amino acids. CDR1 and CDR2 (germline): DFQATT, SNEGSKA (reference sequence).

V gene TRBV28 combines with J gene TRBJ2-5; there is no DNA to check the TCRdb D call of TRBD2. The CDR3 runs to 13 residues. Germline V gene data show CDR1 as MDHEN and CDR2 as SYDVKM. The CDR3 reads CASGSGSQETQYF.

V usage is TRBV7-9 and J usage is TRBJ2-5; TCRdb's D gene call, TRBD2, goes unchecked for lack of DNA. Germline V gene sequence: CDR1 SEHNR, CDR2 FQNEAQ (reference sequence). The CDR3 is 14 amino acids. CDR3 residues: CASSLLTALQTQYF.

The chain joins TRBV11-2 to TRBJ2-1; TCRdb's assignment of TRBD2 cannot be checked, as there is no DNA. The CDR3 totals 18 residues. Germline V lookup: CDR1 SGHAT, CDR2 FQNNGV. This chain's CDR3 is CASSLTWTSGRGGNEQFF.

The CDR3 sequence is CATSRGKKETQYF. The rearrangement joins TRBV24-1 to TRBJ2-5; as DNA is missing, the TRBD2 call by TCRdb cannot be tested. CDR1 and CDR2 (germline): KGHDR, SFDVKD. The CDR3 consists of 13 residues.

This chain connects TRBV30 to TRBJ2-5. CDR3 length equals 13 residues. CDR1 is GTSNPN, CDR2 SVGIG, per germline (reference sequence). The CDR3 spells CASTRPSQETQYF.

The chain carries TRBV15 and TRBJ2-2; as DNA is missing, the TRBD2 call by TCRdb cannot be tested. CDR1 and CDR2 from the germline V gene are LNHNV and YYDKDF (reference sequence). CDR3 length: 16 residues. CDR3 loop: CATSRPSGRATGELFF.

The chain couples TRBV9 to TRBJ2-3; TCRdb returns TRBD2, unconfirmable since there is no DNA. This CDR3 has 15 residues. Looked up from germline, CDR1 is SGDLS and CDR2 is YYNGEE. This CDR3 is CASSGGAGGADTQYF.

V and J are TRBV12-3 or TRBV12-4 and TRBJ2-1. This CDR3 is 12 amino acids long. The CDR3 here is CASKDSYNEQFF.

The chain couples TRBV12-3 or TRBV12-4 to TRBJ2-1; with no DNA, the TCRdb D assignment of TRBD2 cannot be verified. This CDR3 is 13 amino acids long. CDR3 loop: CASSLWELGEQFF.

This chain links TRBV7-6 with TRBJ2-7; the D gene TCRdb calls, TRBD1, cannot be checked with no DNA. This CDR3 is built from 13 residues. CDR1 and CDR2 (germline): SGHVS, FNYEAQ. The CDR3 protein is CASGRDGSYEQYF.

CDR3 amino acids: CASSYSGTGVETQYF. The rearrangement links TRBV5-1 to TRBJ2-5; TCRdb indicates TRBD1, and absent DNA this call remains unverified. Germline-derived CDR1 and CDR2 are SGHRS and YFSETQ. The CDR3 extends over 15 amino acids.

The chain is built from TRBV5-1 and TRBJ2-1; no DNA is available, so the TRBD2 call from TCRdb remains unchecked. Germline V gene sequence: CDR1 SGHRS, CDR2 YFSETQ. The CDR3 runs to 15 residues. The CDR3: CASSWGLAGVHEQFF.

This CDR3 reads CASSLGTVANEKLFF. The genes are TRBV7-2 and TRBJ1-4; TCRdb designates TRBD1, a call that cannot be tested without DNA. Germline V gene sequence: CDR1 SGHTA, CDR2 FQGNSA. The CDR3 is made up of 15 amino acids.

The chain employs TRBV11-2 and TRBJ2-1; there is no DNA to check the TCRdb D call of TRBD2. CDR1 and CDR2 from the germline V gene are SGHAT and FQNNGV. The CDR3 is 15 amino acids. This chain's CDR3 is CASSATSLSYNEQFF. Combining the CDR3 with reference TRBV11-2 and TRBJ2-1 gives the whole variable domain EAGVAQSPRYKIIEKRQSVAFWCNPISGHATLYWYQQILGQGPKLLIQFQNNGVVDDSQLPKDRFSAERLKGVDSTLKIQPAKLEDSAVYLCASSATSLSYNEQFFGPGTRLTVL.

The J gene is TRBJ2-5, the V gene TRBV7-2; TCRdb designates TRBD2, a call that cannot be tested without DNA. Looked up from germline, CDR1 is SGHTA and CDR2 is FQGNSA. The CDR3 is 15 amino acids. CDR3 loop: CASSLGWGRKETQYF.

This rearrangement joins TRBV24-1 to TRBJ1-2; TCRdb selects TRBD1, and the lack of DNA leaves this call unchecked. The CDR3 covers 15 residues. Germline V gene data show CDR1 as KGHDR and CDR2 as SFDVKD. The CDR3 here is CATSDPGDSNYGYTF.

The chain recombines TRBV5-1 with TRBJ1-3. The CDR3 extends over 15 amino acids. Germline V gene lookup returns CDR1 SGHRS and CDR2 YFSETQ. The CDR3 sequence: CASSLELSLGNTIYF.

The chain's CDR3 is CASSPRDRDPSEQFF. This chain connects TRBV7-9 to TRBJ2-1; checking the TCRdb D call of TRBD1 is not possible without DNA. The CDR3 runs to 15 residues. Germline V CDR1 and CDR2: SEHNR, FQNEAQ (reference sequence).